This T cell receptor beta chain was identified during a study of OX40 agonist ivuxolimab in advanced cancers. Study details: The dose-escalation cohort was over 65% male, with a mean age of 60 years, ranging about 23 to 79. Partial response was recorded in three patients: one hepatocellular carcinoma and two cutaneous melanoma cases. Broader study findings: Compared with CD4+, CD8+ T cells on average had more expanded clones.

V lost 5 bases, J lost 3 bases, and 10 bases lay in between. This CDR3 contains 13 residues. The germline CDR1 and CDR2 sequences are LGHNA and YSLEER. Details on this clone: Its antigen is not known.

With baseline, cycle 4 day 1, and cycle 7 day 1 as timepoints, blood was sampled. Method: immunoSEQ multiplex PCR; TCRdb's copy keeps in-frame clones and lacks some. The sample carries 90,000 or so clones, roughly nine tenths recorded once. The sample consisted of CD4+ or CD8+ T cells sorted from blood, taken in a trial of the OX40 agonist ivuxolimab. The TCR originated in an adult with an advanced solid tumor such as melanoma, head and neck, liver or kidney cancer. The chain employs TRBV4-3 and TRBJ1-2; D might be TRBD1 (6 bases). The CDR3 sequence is CASSKAGDYGYTF. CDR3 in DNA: TGCGCCAGCAGCAAAGCAGGGGACTATGGCTACACCTTC.